These 5 T cell receptor beta chains were sequenced from one sample in a study of beta chain features in type 1 diabetes. Study results and limitations: TCRB CDR3s were moderately but significantly shorter in Type 1 diabetes patients in all four CD4+ subsets.

Antigen specificity for these receptors is unknown. The sequenced template was cDNA made from the entire isolated RNA. Clones were read by immunoSEQ multiplex PCR, and TCRdb kept only the in-frame ones, dropping some. The sample holds 250,000 to 350,000 clones; 14% to 15% are singletons and the top ten take approximately 0.015%. Sequencing was performed on naive CD4+ T cells from blood. The receptors were gathered from a man between 18 and 29 years old with type 1 diabetes.

This clone was observed a handful of times. The CDR3 sequence: CASSFDNEQFF. The CDR3 DNA follows: TGTGCCAGCAGCTTCGACAATGAGCAGTTCTTC. The J gene is TRBJ2-1, the V gene TRBV5-6; D gene unclear. Germline V gene sequence: CDR1 SGHDT, CDR2 YYEEEE. The CDR3 has 11 residues. V was shortened by 2 bases and J by 5 bases, with 2 bases between the two germline ends. Using reference TRBV5-6 and TRBJ2-1 for the parts outside the CDR3, the full variable domain is DAGVTQSPTHLIKTRGQQVTLRCSPKSGHDTVSWYQQALGQGPQFIFQYYEEEERQRGNFPDRFSGHQFPNYSSELNVNALLLGDSALYLCASSFDNEQFFGPGTRLTVL.

This clone has a handful of counts. V and J are TRBV29-1 and TRBJ2-3; 14 nucleotides line up with TRBD2. Germline lookup yields CDR1 SQVTM and CDR2 ANQGSEA. The trim removed 4 bases at V and 0 bases at J, leaving 12 bases unmatched. This CDR3 region has 19 residues. CDR3 DNA sequence: TGCAGCGTTGGATACCCTCCGGGACTAGCGGGGGTTAGCACAGATACGCAGTATTTT. It encodes CSVGYPPGLAGVSTDTQYF.

This chain connects TRBV7-9 to TRBJ1-1; the D gene is possibly TRBD1 (5 bases). CDR1 SEHNR and CDR2 FQNEAQ come from the germline V gene (reference sequence). The V and J ends lost 3 bases and 1 base respectively, with 9 bases between them. The CDR3 length is 14 residues. The CDR3, as DNA: TGTGCCAGCAGCTTGCGGGGGGAGAACACTGAAGCTTTCTTT. It codes for CASSLRGENTEAFF. Using reference TRBV7-9 and TRBJ1-1 for the parts outside the CDR3, the full variable domain is DTGVSQNPRHKITKRGQNVTFRCDPISEHNRLYWYRQTLGQGPEFLTYFQNEAQLEKSRLLSDRFSAERPKGSFSTLEIQRTEQGDSAMYLCASSLRGENTEAFFGQGTRLTVV.

This clone was recorded a few times. The CDR3: CASSWARNYGYTF. DNA for the CDR3: TGTGCCAGCAGTTGGGCCCGAAACTATGGCTACACCTTC. The rearrangement links TRBV6-5 to TRBJ1-2; no clear D. Germline values: CDR1 MNHEY, CDR2 SVGAGI. This CDR3 contains 13 residues. V lost 4 bases, J lost 2 bases, and 8 bases lay in between.

The CDR3 DNA is TGTGCCAGCAGTTTTTTCCGTGGGGCCTCACGGGCCCAGTACTTC. Translation: CASSFFRGASRAQYF. J is TRBJ2-5 and V is TRBV28, with a possible D match to TRBD1 (5 bases). V was cut by 3 bases and J by 9 bases, with 20 bases left in between. Germline CDR1 and CDR2: MDHEN and SYDVKM. There are 15 residues in the CDR3. Variable domain in full (rest from reference TRBV28 and TRBJ2-5): DVKVTQSSRYLVKRTGEKVFLECVQDMDHENMFWYRQDPGLGLRLIYFSYDVKMKEKGDIPEGYSVSREKKERFSLILESASTNQTSMYLCASSFFRGASRAQYFGPGTRLLVL.